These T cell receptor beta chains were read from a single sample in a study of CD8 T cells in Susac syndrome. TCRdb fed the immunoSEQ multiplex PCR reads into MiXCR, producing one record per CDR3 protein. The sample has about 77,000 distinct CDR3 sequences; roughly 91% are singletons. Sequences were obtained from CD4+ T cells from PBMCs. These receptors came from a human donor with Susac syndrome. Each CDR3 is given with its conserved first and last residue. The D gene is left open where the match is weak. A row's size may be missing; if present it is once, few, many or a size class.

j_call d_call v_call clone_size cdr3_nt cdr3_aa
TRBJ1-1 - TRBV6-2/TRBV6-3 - TGTGCCAGCAAGGGCCCCCGACAGAGAGAGGTCGAAGCTTTCTTT CASKGPRQREVEAFF
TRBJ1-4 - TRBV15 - TGTGCCACCAGCCTCTCGGGGGGGGCGTTAAGTGAAAAACTGTTTTTT CATSLSGGALSEKLFF
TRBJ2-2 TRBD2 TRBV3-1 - TGTGCCAGCAGCCGATCCGGGACTAGTACTACCGGGGAGCTGTTTTTT CASSRSGTSTTGELFF
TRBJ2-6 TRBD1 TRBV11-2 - TGTGCCAGCAGCTCCGCCCCCGGTAGTCGGACAGGGCCCTCTGGGGCCAACGTCCTGACTTTC CASSSAPGSRTGPSGANVLTF
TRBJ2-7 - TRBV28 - TGTGCCGGCGGCGGAGGGTTCTCCTACGAGCAGTACTTC CAGGGGFSYEQYF
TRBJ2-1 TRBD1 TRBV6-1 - TGTGCCAGCAGCCGAGGTCTTGGGCAGGGGGCGCGGAATGAGCAGTTCTTC CASSRGLGQGARNEQFF
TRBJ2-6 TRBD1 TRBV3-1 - TGTGCCAGCAGCCAAGGGGACAGGAGGTACTCTGGGGCCAACGTCCTGACTTTC CASSQGDRRYSGANVLTF
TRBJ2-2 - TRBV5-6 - TGTGCCAGCAGCTTGATACCAGGGGAAACCGGGGAGCTGTTTTTT CASSLIPGETGELFF
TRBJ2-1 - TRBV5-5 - TGTGCCAGCAGCCCGACAGTCCGGGGGAATGAGCAGTTCTTC CASSPTVRGNEQFF
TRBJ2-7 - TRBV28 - TGTGCCAGCAGTCAACAAGGGGGCCGGGGGGCCGAGCAGTACTTC CASSQQGGRGAEQYF
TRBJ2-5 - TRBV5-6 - TGTGCCAGCAGTTTGTTTATGCCTAGAGGGGGGGAGACCCAGTACTTC CASSLFMPRGGETQYF
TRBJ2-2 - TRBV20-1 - TGCAGTGCCGCCGGGACAATTTACACCGGGGAGCTGTTTTTT CSAAGTIYTGELFF
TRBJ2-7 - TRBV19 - TGTGCCACCACGACGGGAATCAACTCCTACGAGCAGTACTTC CATTTGINSYEQYF
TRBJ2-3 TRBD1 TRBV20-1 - TGCAGTGCTATTTCGGGACAGGGGAGCACAGATACGCAGTATTTT CSAISGQGSTDTQYF
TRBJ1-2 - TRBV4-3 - TGCGCCAGCAGCCAAGGACAGCTTAACTATGGCTACACCTTC CASSQGQLNYGYTF
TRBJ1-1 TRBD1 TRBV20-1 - TGCAGTGCCCGACAGGGAGGCACTGAAGCTTTCTTT CSARQGGTEAFF
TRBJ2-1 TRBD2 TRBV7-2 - TGTGCCAGCAGCTCCAACGGGGGGGGCTGGTATGAGCAGTTCTTC CASSSNGGGWYEQFF
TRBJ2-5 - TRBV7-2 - TGTGCCAGCAGCTTAGAGAGTATAGAGACCCAGTACTTC CASSLESIETQYF
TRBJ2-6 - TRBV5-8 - TGTGCCAGCAGCTTATATGTATCCTCTGGGGCCAACGTCCTGACTTTC CASSLYVSSGANVLTF
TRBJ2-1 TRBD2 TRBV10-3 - TGTGCCATCAGCCCCCCGACTAGCGGGAGCAATGAGCAGTTCTTC CAISPPTSGSNEQFF
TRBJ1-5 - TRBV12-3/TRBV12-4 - TGTGCCAGCAGTTTTTACGGCAAGGGGCATCAGCCCCAGCATTTT CASSFYGKGHQPQHF
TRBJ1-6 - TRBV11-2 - TGTGCCAGCAGCTTAAACCTAAATTCACCCCTCCACTTT CASSLNLNSPLHF
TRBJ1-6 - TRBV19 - TGTGCCAGTAGTATCGACGGGACACGTAATTCACCCCTCCACTTT CASSIDGTRNSPLHF
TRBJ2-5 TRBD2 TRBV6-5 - TGTGCCAGCAGGAGACTAGCGGGAGTCGAGACCCAGTACTTC CASRRLAGVETQYF
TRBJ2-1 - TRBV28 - TGTGCCAGCAAGGCGCCGAACTACAATGAGCAGTTCTTC CASKAPNYNEQFF
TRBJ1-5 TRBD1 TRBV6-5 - TGTGCCAGCAGCCGGGACAGATATCAGCCCCAGCATTTT CASSRDRYQPQHF
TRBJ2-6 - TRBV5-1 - TGCGCCAGCAGCTTGCGACAGTCCGGGGCCAACGTCCTGACTTTC CASSLRQSGANVLTF
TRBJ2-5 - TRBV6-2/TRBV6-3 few TGTGCCAGCAGTTACGATCGGGGGCTGGAGACCCAGTACTTC CASSYDRGLETQYF
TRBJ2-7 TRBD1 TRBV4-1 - TGCGCCAGCAGCCAAGGTCTTGGGACAGAAAGACGGCAGTACTTC CASSQGLGTERRQYF
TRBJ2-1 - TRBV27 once TGTGCCAGCAGTTTCACAGGTGCCGTCAATGAGCAGTTCTTC CASSFTGAVNEQFF
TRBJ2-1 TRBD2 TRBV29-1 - TGCAGCGTTGAAGATAGCGGGAGGGGGGCCAATGAGCAGTTCTTC CSVEDSGRGANEQFF
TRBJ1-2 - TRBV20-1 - TGCAGTGCTACTCCCCCCCCAGGGGTCTATGGCTACACCTTC CSATPPPGVYGYTF
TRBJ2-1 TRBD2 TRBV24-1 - TGTGCCACCAGTGATTTCGGGGGGAGGGATGAGCAGTTCTTC CATSDFGGRDEQFF
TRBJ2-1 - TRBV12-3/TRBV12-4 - TGTGCCAGCAGTTTACTCTACAATGAGCAGTTCTTC CASSLLYNEQFF
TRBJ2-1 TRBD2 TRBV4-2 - TGTGCCAGCAGCCAAGAACCCCTAGCGGGGGATCATGAGCAGTTCTTC CASSQEPLAGDHEQFF
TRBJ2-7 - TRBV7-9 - TGTGCCAGCAGCTTAGCGTCCAGGGGATACGAGCAGTACTTC CASSLASRGYEQYF
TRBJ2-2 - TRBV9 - TGTGCCAGCAGCGTAGGTTTCAGAGCGAACACCGGGGAGCTGTTTTTT CASSVGFRANTGELFF
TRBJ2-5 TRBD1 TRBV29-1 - TGCAGCGTTGCACAGGGGATTCAAGAGACCCAGTACTTC CSVAQGIQETQYF
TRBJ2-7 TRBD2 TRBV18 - TGTGCCAGCGGAACTGGCGGGGGGTCGTCCTACGAGCAGTACTTC CASGTGGGSSYEQYF
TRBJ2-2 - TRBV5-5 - TGTGCCAGCAGCTTTTTCGGGGAGCTGTTTTTT CASSFFGELFF
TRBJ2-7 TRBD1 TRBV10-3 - TGTGCCATCAGTGACCGGGACAGGGGGCGCGACGAGCAGTACTTC CAISDRDRGRDEQYF
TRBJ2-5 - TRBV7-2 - TGTGCCAGCAGCTCCTTAGATGGGTTGTCGGAAGAGACCCAGTACTTC CASSSLDGLSEETQYF
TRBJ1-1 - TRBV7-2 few TGTGCCAGCAGCCCAGTGACAGTGAACACTGAAGCTTTCTTT CASSPVTVNTEAFF
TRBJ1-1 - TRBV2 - TGTGCCAGCAGTGTTAAGGGGCTGAACACTGAAGCTTTCTTT CASSVKGLNTEAFF
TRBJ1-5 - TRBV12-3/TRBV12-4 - TGTGCCAGCAGCCCTGGGGAGATCGGCAATCAGCCCCAGCATTTT CASSPGEIGNQPQHF
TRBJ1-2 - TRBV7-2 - TGTGCCAGCAGCTCTGACTTTCGCGGACGGAATCACCATGGCTACACCTTC CASSSDFRGRNHHGYTF